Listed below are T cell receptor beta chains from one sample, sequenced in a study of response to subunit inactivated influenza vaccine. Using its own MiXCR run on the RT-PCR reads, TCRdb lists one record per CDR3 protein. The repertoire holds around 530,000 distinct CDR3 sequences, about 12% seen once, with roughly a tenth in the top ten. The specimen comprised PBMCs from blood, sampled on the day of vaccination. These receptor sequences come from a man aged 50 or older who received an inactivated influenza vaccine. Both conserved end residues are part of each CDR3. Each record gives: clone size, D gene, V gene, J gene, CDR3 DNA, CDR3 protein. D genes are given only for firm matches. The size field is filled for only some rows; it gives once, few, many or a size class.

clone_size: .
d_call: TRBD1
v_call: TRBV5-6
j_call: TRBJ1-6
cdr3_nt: TGTGCCAGCAGCGCCGGGACAGGGGATAGGTGGGATAATTCACCCCTCCACTTT
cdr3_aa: CASSAGTGDRWDNSPLHF

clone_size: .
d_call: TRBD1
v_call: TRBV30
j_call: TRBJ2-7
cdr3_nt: TGTGCCTGGAGTGCGGGACAGGGAGAATACGAGCAGTACTTC
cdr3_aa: CAWSAGQGEYEQYF

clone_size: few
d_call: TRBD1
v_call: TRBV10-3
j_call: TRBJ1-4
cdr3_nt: TGTGCCATCAGAGGGGACAGTCAGAATGAAAAACTGTTTTTT
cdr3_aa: CAIRGDSQNEKLFF

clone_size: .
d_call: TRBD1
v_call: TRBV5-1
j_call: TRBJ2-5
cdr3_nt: TGCGCCAGCAGCGACGGGACAGGGCTTAGGGAGACCCAGTACTTC
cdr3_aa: CASSDGTGLRETQYF

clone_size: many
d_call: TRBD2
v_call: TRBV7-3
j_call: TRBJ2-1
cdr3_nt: TGTGCCAGCAGCCCCGGGACTAGCAGCAATGAGCAGTTCTTC
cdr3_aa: CASSPGTSSNEQFF

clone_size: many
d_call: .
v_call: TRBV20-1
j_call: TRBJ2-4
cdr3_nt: TGCAGTGCCTTACCCCGGGGCCTACTAGCCAAAAACATTCAGTACTTC
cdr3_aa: CSALPRGLLAKNIQYF

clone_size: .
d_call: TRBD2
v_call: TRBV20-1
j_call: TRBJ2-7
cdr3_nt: TGCAGTGCTAGGGCTTGGACTAGCTCCCTCCAGGAGCAGTACTTC
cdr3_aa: CSARAWTSSLQEQYF

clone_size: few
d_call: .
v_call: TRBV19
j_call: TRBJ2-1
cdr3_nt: TGTGCCAGTAGTATCGAAAGGGGTCGTGAGCAGTTCTTC
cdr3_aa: CASSIERGREQFF

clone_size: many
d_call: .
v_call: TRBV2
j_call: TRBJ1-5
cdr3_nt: TGTGCCAGCTCAGGTTATAGCAATCAGCCCCAGCATTTT
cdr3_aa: CASSGYSNQPQHF

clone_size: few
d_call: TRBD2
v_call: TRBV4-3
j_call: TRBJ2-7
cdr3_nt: TGCGCCAGCAGCCAAGATCCGGCAGGGAGGGACGAGCAGTACTTC
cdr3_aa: CASSQDPAGRDEQYF

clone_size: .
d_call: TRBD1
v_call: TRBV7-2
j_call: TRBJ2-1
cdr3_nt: TGTGCCAGCAGCTTAGCGGGGACAGGGGGGAGGGAGCAGTTCTTC
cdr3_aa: CASSLAGTGGREQFF

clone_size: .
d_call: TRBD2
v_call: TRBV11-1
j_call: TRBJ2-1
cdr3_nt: TGTACCAGCAGCTCCCTGGCCAGCGGGACGAGCTCCTACAATGAGCAGTTCTTC
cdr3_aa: CTSSSLASGTSSYNEQFF

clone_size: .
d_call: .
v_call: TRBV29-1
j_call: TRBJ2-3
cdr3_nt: TGCAGCGTTCGTACCGCCGGGGTCACAGATACGCAGTATTTT
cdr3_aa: CSVRTAGVTDTQYF

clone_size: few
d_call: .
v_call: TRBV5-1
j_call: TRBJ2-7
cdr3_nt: TGCGCCAGCAGCTTGGGCCAGGGGGGACACTCCTACGAGCAGTACTTC
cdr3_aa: CASSLGQGGHSYEQYF

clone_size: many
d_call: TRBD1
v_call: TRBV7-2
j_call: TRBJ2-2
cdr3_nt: TGTGCCAGCAGACAGGGGTCGGGGAACACCGGGGAGCTGTTTTTT
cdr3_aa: CASRQGSGNTGELFF

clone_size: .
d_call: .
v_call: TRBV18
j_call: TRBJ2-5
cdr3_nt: TGTGCCAGCTGCCGGGGTCTCCAAGAGACCCAGTACTTC
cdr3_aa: CASCRGLQETQYF

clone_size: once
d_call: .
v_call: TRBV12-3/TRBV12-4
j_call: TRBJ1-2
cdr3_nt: TGTGCCAGCAGTTTAGGACAGAGAGGGGGCTACACCTTC
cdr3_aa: CASSLGQRGGYTF

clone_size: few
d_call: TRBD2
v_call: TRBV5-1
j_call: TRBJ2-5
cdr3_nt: TGCGCCAGCAGCCCCGGGGGGATCCGAGAGACCCAGTACTTC
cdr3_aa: CASSPGGIRETQYF

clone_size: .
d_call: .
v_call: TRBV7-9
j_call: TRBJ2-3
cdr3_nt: TGTGCCAGCAGCACCGTGAAGGGCACAGATACGCAGTATTTT
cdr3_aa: CASSTVKGTDTQYF

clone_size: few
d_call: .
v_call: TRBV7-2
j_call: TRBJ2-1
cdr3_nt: TGTGCCAGCAGCTTAGAGAGCCGCCGCAACAATGAGCAGTTCTTC
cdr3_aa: CASSLESRRNNEQFF

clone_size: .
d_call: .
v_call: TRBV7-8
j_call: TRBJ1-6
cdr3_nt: TGTGCCAGCAGCTTCGGACCCACCGAGGGTTCACCCCTCCACTTT
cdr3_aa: CASSFGPTEGSPLHF

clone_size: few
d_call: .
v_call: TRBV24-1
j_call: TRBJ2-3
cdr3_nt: TGTGCCACCAGTGATCGAAGCACAGATACGCAGTATTTT
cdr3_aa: CATSDRSTDTQYF

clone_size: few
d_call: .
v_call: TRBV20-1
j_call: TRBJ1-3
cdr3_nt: TGCAGTGCTGCGCGGGGCGCCTCTGGAAACACCATATATTTT
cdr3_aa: CSAARGASGNTIYF

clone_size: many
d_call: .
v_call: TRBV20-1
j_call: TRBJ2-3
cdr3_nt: TGCAGTGCTAGAAACGGGCAGAACTACAATACCCTCACAGATACGCAGTATTTT
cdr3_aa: CSARNGQNYNTLTDTQYF

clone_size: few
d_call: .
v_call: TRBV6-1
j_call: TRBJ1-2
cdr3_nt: TGTGCCAGCAGTGAAGCCCTCGAATGGACGGGTCACTATGGCTACACCTTC
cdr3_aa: CASSEALEWTGHYGYTF

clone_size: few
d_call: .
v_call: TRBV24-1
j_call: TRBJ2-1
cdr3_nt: TGTGCCACCAGTCCCTGGACATCGAGCTCCTACAATGAGCAGTTCTTC
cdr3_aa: CATSPWTSSSYNEQFF